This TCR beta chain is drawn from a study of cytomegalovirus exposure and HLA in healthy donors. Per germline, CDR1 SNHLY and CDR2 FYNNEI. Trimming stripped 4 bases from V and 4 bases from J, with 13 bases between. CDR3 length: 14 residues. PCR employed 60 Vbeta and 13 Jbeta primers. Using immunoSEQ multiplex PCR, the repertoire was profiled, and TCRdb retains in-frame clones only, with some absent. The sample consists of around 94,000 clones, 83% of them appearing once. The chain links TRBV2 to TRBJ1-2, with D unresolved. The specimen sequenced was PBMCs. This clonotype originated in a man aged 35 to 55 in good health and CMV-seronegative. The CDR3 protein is CASSVRARVYGYTF. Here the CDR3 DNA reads TGTGCCAGCAGTGTTCGGGCGCGGGTCTATGGCTACACCTTC.